The clone carrying this T cell receptor beta chain showed up many times. The antigen is not known. TCRdb fed the reads into MiXCR, producing one record per CDR3 protein. Here the sample spans a few hundred thousand distinct CDR3 sequences, roughly 13% being singletons. The sample is drawn from a study of T cell repertoires in cytomegalovirus infection. Whole-study context: Indications came from public TCR beta signatures; they pointed to CMV infection and to a matching HLA type. Study-wide points: Frequencies of public TCR beta families were cumulated, and this identified carriers of CMV plus the relevant HLA. The ex vivo response showed dominance by HLA-C-restricted CMV-specific TCR beta clonotypes.

This CDR3 contains 14 residues. Between the trimmed V and J ends, which lost 7 bases and 4 bases, there was a span of 16 bases. Germline V lookup: CDR1 LNHDA, CDR2 SQIVND (reference sequence). This TCR was recovered from a human donor in good health (CMV status not recorded). Some clones in this sample may be carry-over from other donors' samples. This chain connects TRBV19 to TRBJ1-1; D remains ambiguous. The sequenced material came from PBMCs. The CDR3, as DNA: TGTGCCAGTAATAAGAAACAGCATACCACTGAAGCTTTCTTT. Its translation is CASNKKQHTTEAFF.